These 8 T cell receptor beta chains were sequenced from one sample in a study of beta chain features in type 1 diabetes. Reverse transcription of all isolated RNA meant that expressed TCRB transcripts were sequenced. The method was immunoSEQ multiplex PCR; TCRdb's version includes in-frame clones alone and lacks a portion of them. The table includes almost 350,000 clones, roughly 8% detected once. Specimen: central memory CD4+ T cells from blood. These receptors all come from a woman between 18 and 30 years old in good health.

This chain connects TRBV2 to TRBJ2-3; 10 nucleotides agree with TRBD1. V shed 6 bases, J shed 10 bases, and the junction held 13 bases outside the gene matches. Germline V gene sequence: CDR1 SNHLY, CDR2 FYNNEI. This CDR3 is 15 amino acids long. The chain's CDR3 is CASRADRGLSGAQYF. CDR3 bases: TGTGCCAGCAGGGCGGACAGGGGGTTGTCAGGAGCGCAGTATTTT.

The J gene is TRBJ1-5, the V gene TRBV6-6; a possible D gene is TRBD1 (5 bases). There are 12 residues in the CDR3. V was shortened by 7 bases and J by 11 bases, with 15 bases between the two germline ends. Per germline, CDR1 MNHNY and CDR2 SVGAGI (reference sequence). The CDR3 reads CASMEGTGTQHF. CDR3 nucleotide sequence: TGTGCCAGCATGGAGGGGACGGGGACCCAGCATTTT.

The rearrangement uses TRBV27 and TRBJ2-1, with TRBD2 as a possible D gene (6 bases). Germline V lookup: CDR1 MNHEY, CDR2 SMNVEV (reference sequence). This CDR3 spans 13 amino acids. V lost 6 bases to trimming and J lost 3 bases, with 9 bases between them. The CDR3 reads CASRKDYYNEQFF. CDR3 sequence (DNA): TGTGCCAGCAGGAAGGACTACTACAATGAGCAGTTCTTC.

The V gene is TRBV15, the J gene TRBJ1-3, with D perhaps TRBD1 (5 bases). The CDR3 spans 17 residues. Trimming took off 3 bases at V and 2 bases at J, with 17 bases between the two ends. The germline V gene encodes CDR1 LNHNV and CDR2 YYDKDF (reference sequence). CDR3 nucleotides: TGTGCCACCAGCAGTGCTACCGGGACGCTCGCTGGAAACACCATATATTTT. It is translated as CATSSATGTLAGNTIYF.

The sample holds a few counts of this clone. V and J are TRBV9 and TRBJ2-3; 7 nucleotides match TRBD1. Looked up from germline, CDR1 is SGDLS and CDR2 is YYNGEE. The CDR3 spans 15 residues. The ends lost 3 bases at V and 4 bases at J; junction bases unmatched: 8. Here the CDR3 reads CASSGRGTVADTQYF. CDR3 sequence (DNA): TGTGCCAGCAGCGGACGAGGGACAGTGGCAGATACGCAGTATTTT.

The chain uses TRBV28 and TRBJ1-2; perhaps TRBD1 as D (5 bases). CDR1 is MDHEN and CDR2 is SYDVKM in the germline V gene. CDR3 size: 12 residues. Trimming left V 2 bases short and J 8 bases short, with 9 bases between. CDR3: CASSLMGPGYTF. CDR3 coding DNA: TGTGCCAGCAGTTTAATGGGGCCAGGCTACACCTTC.

On this clone: One end of the junction is discordant with germline, which a read error may explain. This chain uses TRBV6-5 with TRBJ2-7, with D possibly being TRBD1 or TRBD2 (7 bases each). The CDR3 has 15 residues. Germline loops: CDR1 MNHEY, CDR2 SVGAGI. In DNA, the CDR3 is TGTGCCAGCACCCCAGGGGGGGCTACGTCCTCCGAGCAGTACTTC. The encoded protein is CASTPGGATSSEQYF.

V is TRBV5-8 and J is TRBJ2-7; D unclear. The V gene lost 2 bases and the J gene lost 11 bases, with 11 bases spanning the gap. The CDR3 runs 11 residues. The germline V gene encodes CDR1 SGHTS and CDR2 YDEGEE. The DNA of the CDR3 is TGTGCCAGCAGCTTTGAAGCTGTGGAGTACTTC. Translated: CASSFEAVEYF.